The rows below give T cell receptor beta chains drawn from one sample of a study of CD8 T cells in ankylosing spondylitis. TCRdb fed the 5' RACE reads into MiXCR, producing one record per CDR3 protein. This sample has 700,000 to 1,000,000 distinct CDR3 sequences, with about 10% found just once. The sample consisted of blood, either unsorted or a sorted T cell fraction (not recorded which). The origin of the receptors is a male donor with ankylosing spondylitis. CDR3s leave out the opening cysteine and the closing phenylalanine or tryptophan. Fields, in order: J gene, V gene, CDR3 protein.

J gene: TRBJ2-3; V gene: TRBV20-1; CDR3 protein: SARGEGGTDTQY
J gene: TRBJ2-2; V gene: TRBV6-1; CDR3 protein: ASSHTPNTGELF
J gene: TRBJ2-1; V gene: TRBV4-3; CDR3 protein: ASSPGVLAENEQF
J gene: TRBJ2-7; V gene: TRBV20-1; CDR3 protein: SVGGRRSYEQY
J gene: TRBJ1-6; V gene: TRBV7-2; CDR3 protein: ASSPISYNSPLH
J gene: TRBJ1-2; V gene: TRBV7-2; CDR3 protein: ASSLANRDYGYT
J gene: TRBJ1-1; V gene: TRBV20-1; CDR3 protein: SARSGSTEAF
J gene: TRBJ2-1; V gene: TRBV15; CDR3 protein: ATSREGYYNEQF
J gene: TRBJ2-2; V gene: TRBV29-1; CDR3 protein: SVTGGASTGELF
J gene: TRBJ1-5; V gene: TRBV4-1; CDR3 protein: ASSQQWGNQPQH